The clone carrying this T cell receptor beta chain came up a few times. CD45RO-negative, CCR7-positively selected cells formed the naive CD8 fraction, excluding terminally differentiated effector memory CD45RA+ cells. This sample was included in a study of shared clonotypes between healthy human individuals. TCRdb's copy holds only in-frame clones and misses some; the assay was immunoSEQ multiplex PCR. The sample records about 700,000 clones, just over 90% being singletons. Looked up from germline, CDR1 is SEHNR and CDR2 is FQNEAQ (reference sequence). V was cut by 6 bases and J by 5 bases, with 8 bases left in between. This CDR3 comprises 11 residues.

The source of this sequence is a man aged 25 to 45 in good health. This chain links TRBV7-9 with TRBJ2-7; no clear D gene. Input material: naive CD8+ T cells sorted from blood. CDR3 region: CASSSGDEQYF. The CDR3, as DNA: TGTGCCAGCAGTTCTGGAGACGAGCAGTACTTC. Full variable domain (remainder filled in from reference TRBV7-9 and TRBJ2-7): DTGVSQNPRHKITKRGQNVTFRCDPISEHNRLYWYRQTLGQGPEFLTYFQNEAQLEKSRLLSDRFSAERPKGSFSTLEIQRTEQGDSAMYLCASSSGDEQYFGPGTRLTVT.